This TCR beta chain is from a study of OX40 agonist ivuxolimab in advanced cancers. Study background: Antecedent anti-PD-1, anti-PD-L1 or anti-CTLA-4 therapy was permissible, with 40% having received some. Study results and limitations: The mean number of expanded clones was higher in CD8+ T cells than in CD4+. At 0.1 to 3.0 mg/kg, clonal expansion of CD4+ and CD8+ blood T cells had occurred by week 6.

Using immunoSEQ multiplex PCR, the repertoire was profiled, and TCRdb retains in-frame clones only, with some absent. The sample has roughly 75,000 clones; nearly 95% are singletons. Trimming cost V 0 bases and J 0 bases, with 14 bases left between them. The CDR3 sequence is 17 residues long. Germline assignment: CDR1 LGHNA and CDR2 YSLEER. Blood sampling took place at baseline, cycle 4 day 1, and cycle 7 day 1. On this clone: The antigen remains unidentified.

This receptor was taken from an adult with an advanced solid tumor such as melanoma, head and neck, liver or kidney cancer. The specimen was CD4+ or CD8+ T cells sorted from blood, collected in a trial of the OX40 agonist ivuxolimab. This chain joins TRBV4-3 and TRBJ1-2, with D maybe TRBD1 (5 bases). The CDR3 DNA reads TGCGCCAGCAGCCAAGAGTATCAGGGACTAGCTAACTATGGCTACACCTTC. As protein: CASSQEYQGLANYGYTF.